Listed below are T cell receptor beta chains from one sample, sequenced in a study of T cells in Graves' hyperthyroidism and ophthalmopathy. MiXCR, run by TCRdb on the multiplex PCR reads, gives a single entry per CDR3 protein. The repertoire holds around 570,000 distinct CDR3 sequences, 20% seen once, with about 50% in the top ten. Sequencing was carried out using blood. The source of these receptors is a man aged 40-55 years with Graves' ophthalmopathy. Both conserved end residues are part of each CDR3. D genes are given only for firm matches. Expanded clones get a size class; other rows say once, few or many, or leave the size out.

j_call: TRBJ2-7
clone_size: few
v_call: TRBV6-1
d_call: TRBD2
cdr3_aa: CASGLAGTSYEQYF
cdr3_nt: TGTGCCAGCGGACTAGCGGGGACCTCCTACGAGCAGTACTTC

j_call: TRBJ1-5
clone_size: many
v_call: TRBV28
d_call: TRBD1
cdr3_aa: CASSLWRTQGRQPQHF
cdr3_nt: TGTGCCAGCAGTTTATGGCGGACACAGGGGCGTCAGCCCCAGCATTTT

j_call: TRBJ2-1
clone_size: -
v_call: TRBV4-1
d_call: -
cdr3_aa: CASSQGEGRDEQFF
cdr3_nt: TGCGCCAGCAGCCAAGGCGAGGGGCGGGATGAGCAGTTCTTC

j_call: TRBJ2-2
clone_size: many
v_call: TRBV2
d_call: -
cdr3_aa: CASRADATGELFF
cdr3_nt: TGTGCCAGCAGGGCAGACGCAACCGGGGAGCTGTTTTTT

j_call: TRBJ2-7
clone_size: many
v_call: TRBV6-7
d_call: -
cdr3_aa: CASSYKDRRDDDDGEQYF
cdr3_nt: TGTGCCAGCAGTTACAAGGACAGGCGGGACGATGACGACGGCGAGCAGTACTTC

j_call: TRBJ2-1
clone_size: -
v_call: TRBV12-5
d_call: -
cdr3_aa: CASVVLNEQFF
cdr3_nt: TGTGCTAGTGTGGTCCTGAATGAGCAGTTCTTC

j_call: TRBJ2-2
clone_size: -
v_call: TRBV11-2
d_call: TRBD2
cdr3_aa: CASGYPPTGTSAIRGELFF
cdr3_nt: TGTGCCAGCGGATACCCCCCTACCGGGACTAGCGCGATTCGGGGGGAGCTGTTTTTT

j_call: TRBJ2-4
clone_size: -
v_call: TRBV12-3/TRBV12-4
d_call: TRBD2
cdr3_aa: CASSLRGGIAKNIQYF
cdr3_nt: TGTGCCAGCAGTCTCCGGGGGGGGATAGCCAAAAACATTCAGTACTTC

j_call: TRBJ2-3
clone_size: -
v_call: TRBV25-1
d_call: -
cdr3_aa: CASQPEGAYGATRYF
cdr3_nt: TGTGCCAGCCAGCCAGAGGGCGCTTATGGGGCCACAAGGTATTTT

j_call: TRBJ1-4
clone_size: few
v_call: TRBV28
d_call: -
cdr3_aa: CASSSSGAGREKLFF
cdr3_nt: TGTGCCAGCAGCAGTTCCGGGGCGGGTCGTGAAAAACTGTTTTTT

j_call: TRBJ2-7
clone_size: -
v_call: TRBV5-1
d_call: -
cdr3_aa: CASSAGHERYF
cdr3_nt: TGCGCCAGCAGCGCCGGGCACGAGCGGTACTTC

j_call: TRBJ2-7
clone_size: few
v_call: TRBV5-5
d_call: -
cdr3_aa: CASQSRVAKAEQYF
cdr3_nt: TGTGCCAGCCAGTCAAGGGTGGCCAAAGCCGAGCAGTACTTC

j_call: TRBJ1-5
clone_size: -
v_call: TRBV4-1
d_call: -
cdr3_aa: CASSQEGDSNQPQHF
cdr3_nt: TGCGCCAGCAGCCAAGAGGGGGATAGCAATCAGCCCCAGCATTTT

j_call: TRBJ2-1
clone_size: many
v_call: TRBV3-1
d_call: -
cdr3_aa: CASSQGSNEQFF
cdr3_nt: TGTGCCAGCAGCCAAGGTTCCAATGAGCAGTTCTTC

j_call: TRBJ2-7
clone_size: -
v_call: TRBV6-2/TRBV6-3
d_call: -
cdr3_aa: CASSYRQFYEQYF
cdr3_nt: TGTGCCAGCAGTTATCGACAGTTTTACGAGCAGTACTTC

j_call: TRBJ1-2
clone_size: few
v_call: TRBV5-8
d_call: -
cdr3_aa: CASSLADGYTF
cdr3_nt: TGTGCCAGCAGCTTGGCAGATGGCTACACCTTC

j_call: TRBJ2-7
clone_size: -
v_call: TRBV20-1
d_call: -
cdr3_aa: CSAGPGITYEQYF
cdr3_nt: TGCAGTGCGGGGCCCGGGATAACCTACGAGCAGTACTTC

j_call: TRBJ2-3
clone_size: -
v_call: TRBV20-1
d_call: -
cdr3_aa: CSARDSSVSWVLDTQYF
cdr3_nt: TGCAGTGCTAGAGATTCTAGCGTTTCCTGGGTCTTAGATACGCAGTATTTT

j_call: TRBJ1-2
clone_size: -
v_call: TRBV28
d_call: -
cdr3_aa: CASRLQGRGYGYTF
cdr3_nt: TGTGCCAGCAGACTTCAGGGGAGAGGGTATGGCTACACCTTC

j_call: TRBJ1-6
clone_size: -
v_call: TRBV4-3
d_call: -
cdr3_aa: CASSRQQGYNSPLHF
cdr3_nt: TGCGCCAGCAGCCGACAACAGGGTTATAATTCACCCCTCCACTTT

j_call: TRBJ1-4
clone_size: -
v_call: TRBV5-1
d_call: TRBD1
cdr3_aa: CASSFQGTGEGTNEKLFF
cdr3_nt: TGCGCCAGCAGCTTTCAAGGGACAGGGGAGGGAACTAATGAAAAACTGTTTTTT

j_call: TRBJ1-2
clone_size: -
v_call: TRBV5-1
d_call: -
cdr3_aa: CASTLGGENYGYTF
cdr3_nt: TGCGCCAGCACCCTGGGGGGAGAGAACTATGGCTACACCTTC

j_call: TRBJ1-5
clone_size: few
v_call: TRBV12-5
d_call: -
cdr3_aa: CASVMGGNQPQHF
cdr3_nt: TGTGCTAGTGTCATGGGAGGCAATCAGCCCCAGCATTTT

j_call: TRBJ2-1
clone_size: many
v_call: TRBV28
d_call: -
cdr3_aa: CASSLYRADYNEQFF
cdr3_nt: TGTGCCAGCAGTTTATATCGGGCTGATTACAATGAGCAGTTCTTC

j_call: TRBJ1-5
clone_size: -
v_call: TRBV28
d_call: -
cdr3_aa: CASRKPRTGNQPQHF
cdr3_nt: TGTGCCAGCAGAAAGCCGCGCACGGGCAATCAGCCCCAGCATTTT

j_call: TRBJ1-4
clone_size: few
v_call: TRBV29-1
d_call: -
cdr3_aa: CSVDGGEFGKLFF
cdr3_nt: TGCAGCGTTGATGGGGGCGAGTTCGGGAAACTGTTTTTT

j_call: TRBJ2-7
clone_size: many
v_call: TRBV2
d_call: TRBD1
cdr3_aa: CASSEDRYLEQYF
cdr3_nt: TGTGCCAGCAGCGAGGACAGGTACCTGGAGCAGTACTTC

j_call: TRBJ1-1
clone_size: many
v_call: TRBV12-3/TRBV12-4
d_call: TRBD1
cdr3_aa: CASRQFLQGGTEAFF
cdr3_nt: TGTGCCAGCAGACAATTCCTACAGGGGGGCACTGAAGCTTTCTTT

j_call: TRBJ1-2
clone_size: few
v_call: TRBV12-3/TRBV12-4
d_call: -
cdr3_aa: CASSFLVEGYTF
cdr3_nt: TGTGCCAGCAGTTTTTTAGTGGAGGGCTACACCTTC

j_call: TRBJ1-6
clone_size: few
v_call: TRBV12-3/TRBV12-4
d_call: TRBD1
cdr3_aa: CASSLFGGGRGNSPLHF
cdr3_nt: TGTGCCAGCAGTTTATTCGGTGGGGGCAGGGGGAATTCACCCCTCCACTTT

j_call: TRBJ1-2
clone_size: few
v_call: TRBV28
d_call: -
cdr3_aa: CASSLLTDYGYTF
cdr3_nt: TGTGCCAGCAGTTTATTGACTGACTATGGCTACACCTTC

j_call: TRBJ2-7
clone_size: few
v_call: TRBV11-2
d_call: TRBD2
cdr3_aa: CASSLVGGIYEQYF
cdr3_nt: TGTGCCAGCAGCTTGGTGGGAGGGATCTACGAGCAGTACTTC

j_call: TRBJ2-1
clone_size: -
v_call: TRBV20-1
d_call: TRBD1
cdr3_aa: CSALAGTGVYNEQFF
cdr3_nt: TGCAGTGCTTTAGCCGGGACAGGGGTTTACAATGAGCAGTTCTTC

j_call: TRBJ2-7
clone_size: many
v_call: TRBV7-9
d_call: -
cdr3_aa: CASSLAGSGLIYEQYF
cdr3_nt: TGTGCCAGCAGCTTAGCGGGTAGCGGCCTCATCTACGAGCAGTACTTC

j_call: TRBJ2-7
clone_size: few
v_call: TRBV27
d_call: TRBD1
cdr3_aa: CASSYRGTGSYEQYF
cdr3_nt: TGTGCCAGCAGTTATCGCGGGACAGGCTCCTACGAGCAGTACTTC

j_call: TRBJ2-1
clone_size: -
v_call: TRBV5-8
d_call: -
cdr3_aa: CASSLVTLFEQFF
cdr3_nt: TGTGCCAGCAGCTTGGTGACGTTGTTCGAGCAGTTCTTC

j_call: TRBJ2-5
clone_size: -
v_call: TRBV9
d_call: TRBD2
cdr3_aa: CASSELAGSEKTQYF
cdr3_nt: TGTGCCAGCAGCGAACTAGCGGGGTCCGAGAAGACCCAGTACTTC

j_call: TRBJ2-1
clone_size: once
v_call: TRBV27
d_call: TRBD2
cdr3_aa: CASSFSWPLAGEQFF
cdr3_nt: TGTGCCAGCAGTTTCTCCTGGCCCCTAGCGGGCGAGCAGTTCTTC

j_call: TRBJ1-5
clone_size: -
v_call: TRBV5-1
d_call: -
cdr3_aa: CASSLLGESNQPQHF
cdr3_nt: TGCGCCAGCAGCTTGTTGGGGGAAAGCAATCAGCCCCAGCATTTT

j_call: TRBJ2-1
clone_size: many
v_call: TRBV28
d_call: TRBD2
cdr3_aa: CASSLLTSGNDEQFF
cdr3_nt: TGTGCCAGCAGTTTATTGACTAGCGGGAACGATGAGCAGTTCTTC

j_call: TRBJ2-7
clone_size: many
v_call: TRBV27
d_call: -
cdr3_aa: CASKGVDHEQYF
cdr3_nt: TGTGCCAGCAAAGGGGTTGACCACGAGCAGTACTTC

j_call: TRBJ2-5
clone_size: many
v_call: TRBV29-1
d_call: TRBD2
cdr3_aa: CSHGMLAGQETQYF
cdr3_nt: TGCAGCCACGGAATGCTAGCGGGGCAAGAGACCCAGTACTTC

j_call: TRBJ2-7
clone_size: few
v_call: TRBV7-8
d_call: TRBD1
cdr3_aa: CASSSRQGIGYEQYF
cdr3_nt: TGTGCCAGCAGCTCCAGACAGGGTATAGGGTACGAGCAGTACTTC

j_call: TRBJ2-3
clone_size: few
v_call: TRBV5-1
d_call: -
cdr3_aa: CATGPMASSTDTQYF
cdr3_nt: TGCGCCACCGGCCCTATGGCATCTAGCACAGATACGCAGTATTTT

j_call: TRBJ1-2
clone_size: -
v_call: TRBV4-2
d_call: -
cdr3_aa: CASSPDKQNGYTF
cdr3_nt: TGTGCCAGCAGCCCGGACAAGCAGAATGGCTACACCTTC

j_call: TRBJ2-7
clone_size: many
v_call: TRBV28
d_call: TRBD1
cdr3_aa: CASSRGVRTGVPYEQYF
cdr3_nt: TGTGCCAGCAGTCGGGGGGTCCGGACAGGGGTCCCCTACGAGCAGTACTTC

j_call: TRBJ2-1
clone_size: many
v_call: TRBV2
d_call: TRBD2
cdr3_aa: CASSELAGARNEQFF
cdr3_nt: TGTGCCAGCAGCGAACTAGCGGGAGCTCGCAATGAGCAGTTCTTC

j_call: TRBJ2-2
clone_size: few
v_call: TRBV3-1
d_call: TRBD1
cdr3_aa: CASSQADRGYTGELFF
cdr3_nt: TGTGCCAGCAGCCAAGCGGACAGGGGATACACCGGGGAGCTGTTTTTT

j_call: TRBJ2-1
clone_size: many
v_call: TRBV28
d_call: -
cdr3_aa: CASSNGRLNNEQFF
cdr3_nt: TGTGCCAGCAGTAACGGGCGCCTTAACAATGAGCAGTTCTTC

j_call: TRBJ2-1
clone_size: few
v_call: TRBV9
d_call: -
cdr3_aa: CASSGRGGNNEQFF
cdr3_nt: TGTGCCAGCAGCGGTAGGGGGGGGAACAATGAGCAGTTCTTC

j_call: TRBJ2-7
clone_size: few
v_call: TRBV27
d_call: -
cdr3_aa: CASSLYDRQPYEQYF
cdr3_nt: TGTGCCAGCAGTTTATACGACAGGCAGCCCTACGAGCAGTACTTC